This T cell receptor beta chain stems from a study of T-cell reconstitution after alpha-beta-depleted transplantation in children. General study points: By one year post-transplant, T-cell counts and diversity largely arose from T cells that were newly produced. There were some patients whose high TCRbeta diversity at day 60 came from surviving recipient T cells and thymic progenitors. Reported findings indicate that, about two months after transplant, alpha-beta T cells came from several hundred expanded clones, which were derived from non-depleted graft cells.

This CDR3 has 14 residues. CDR1 MNHEY and CDR2 SMNVEV come from the germline V gene (reference sequence). V gave up 5 bases and J gave up 7 bases, with 15 bases separating them. Unique molecular identifiers were incorporated during preparation of the TCRbeta library. TCRdb re-derived calls from the PCR reads in MiXCR, one entry per CDR3 protein. The sample holds several thousand distinct CDR3 sequences; roughly 15% are singletons and the top ten take about 6.5%. In regard to this clonotype: The antigen remains undetermined.

This rearrangement joins TRBV27 to TRBJ2-1; no clear D. Sequences were derived from PBMCs, sampled before TCRalphabeta/CD19-depleted stem cell transplant. The sequence was collected from a boy aged 5-17 years with acute lymphoblastic leukemia, due to receive a stem cell transplant. The CDR3 reads CASSPGYDTNEQFF. The CDR3 region has the DNA TGTGCCAGCAGTCCCGGTTATGATACAAATGAGCAGTTCTTC.